The source of this T cell receptor (beta chain) is a study of blood T cell repertoires in COVID-19. Study information: From T cells, B-cell-depleted T cells, or PBMCs came the material, which was cDNA or gDNA.

Trimming pared 6 bases from V and 0 bases from J, leaving 17 bases between. This CDR3 comprises 16 residues. In germline, CDR1 is KGHSH, CDR2 LQKENI. Seattle patient enrollment occurred during active infection, with longitudinal follow-up thereafter. Original handling: It was from reference gene primer amplification that nucleated cell counts were estimated. The protocol was immunoSEQ multiplex PCR, while the TCRdb copy is restricted to in-frame clones and leaves out a portion. V and J calls plus clone size are reproduced from that table; the DNA served to infer D and trimming. This repertoire shows around 300,000 clones, around 90% found once; its top ten account for more than 0.85%.

J is TRBJ1-1 and V is TRBV18; D remains unclear. Material: peripheral blood. The sequence was obtained from a woman between 40 and 55 years old with COVID-19, enrolled during active disease. CDR3 nucleotide sequence: TGTGCCAGCTCCACGCCCCGGGCTAGCATGAACACTGAAGCTTTCTTT. Protein product: CASSTPRASMNTEAFF.